This is a list of T cell receptor beta chains from one sample in a study of blood T cells in healthy people across ages. TCRdb called the 5' RACE reads again in MiXCR, with one record for every CDR3 protein. The repertoire has 750,000 to 950,000 distinct CDR3 sequences, approximately 53% of them found once; the top ten carry roughly two fifths. The specimen sequenced was blood. The receptors originated from a man older than 75 in good health. Each CDR3 is given with its conserved first and last residue. Each record gives: CDR3 length, V gene, clone size, J gene, D gene, CDR3 protein, CDR3 DNA. The D gene is left open where the match is weak. A clone size is listed for some rows: how often the clone was seen (once, few, many), or a class if it is expanded.

len: 18; v_gene: TRBV3-1; abundance: .; j_gene: TRBJ2-3; d_gene: TRBD2; CDR3aa: CASSQRSRTSERGRYAYF; CDR3nt: TGTGCCAGCAGCCAAAGGTCCCGGACTAGCGAACGCGGTAGATACGCGTATTTT
len: 14; v_gene: TRBV5-1; abundance: .; j_gene: TRBJ2-1; d_gene: .; CDR3aa: CASRPYQGHNEQFF; CDR3nt: TGCGCCAGCAGGCCGTACCAAGGACACAATGAGCAGTTCTTC
len: 14; v_gene: TRBV6-1; abundance: .; j_gene: TRBJ1-2; d_gene: .; CDR3aa: CACSEALRGAGYTF; CDR3nt: TGTGCCTGCAGTGAAGCGCTTCGGGGGGCTGGCTACACCTTC
len: 14; v_gene: TRBV3-1; abundance: .; j_gene: TRBJ2-5; d_gene: .; CDR3aa: CASSPNFKQETQYF; CDR3nt: TGTGCCAGCAGTCCCAATTTTAAACAAGAGACCCAGTACTTC
len: 16; v_gene: TRBV6-2/TRBV6-3; abundance: once; j_gene: TRBJ2-1; d_gene: TRBD2; CDR3aa: CASSYGTSGLYNEQFF; CDR3nt: TGTGCCAGCAGTTACGGGACTAGCGGGCTGTACAATGAGCAGTTCTTC
len: 16; v_gene: TRBV3-1; abundance: .; j_gene: TRBJ2-2; d_gene: .; CDR3aa: CASSPRKRQNTGERFF; CDR3nt: TGTGCCAGCAGCCCTCGAAAGCGGCAGAACACCGGGGAGCGGTTTTTT
len: 15; v_gene: TRBV3-1; abundance: few; j_gene: TRBJ2-3; d_gene: TRBD2; CDR3aa: CASGLAGGFTDTQYF; CDR3nt: TGTGCCAGCGGACTAGCGGGAGGATTCACAGATACGCAGTATTTT
len: 18; v_gene: TRBV4-1; abundance: .; j_gene: TRBJ2-2; d_gene: .; CDR3aa: CASSQDPAGAQNTGELFF; CDR3nt: TGCGCCAGCAGCCAAGACCCGGCGGGGGCCCAGAACACCGGGGAGCTGTTTTTT
len: 13; v_gene: TRBV6-2/TRBV6-3; abundance: .; j_gene: TRBJ2-1; d_gene: .; CDR3aa: CVSSYSKATEQFF; CDR3nt: TGTGTCAGCAGTTACTCGAAGGCTACTGAGCAGTTCTTC
len: 19; v_gene: TRBV12-3/TRBV12-4; abundance: .; j_gene: TRBJ2-6; d_gene: TRBD1; CDR3aa: CASSYTGTAIFSGANVLTF; CDR3nt: TGTGCCAGCAGTTATACCGGGACAGCAATCTTCTCTGGGGCCAACGTCCTGACTTTC
len: 15; v_gene: TRBV28; abundance: once; j_gene: TRBJ2-1; d_gene: TRBD2; CDR3aa: CASTPRGGVRNEQFF; CDR3nt: TGTGCCAGCACCCCTAGGGGAGGGGTACGGAATGAGCAGTTCTTC
len: 15; v_gene: TRBV4-1; abundance: .; j_gene: TRBJ2-7; d_gene: .; CDR3aa: CASSPGTVRAYEQYF; CDR3nt: TGCGCCAGCAGTCCAGGAACAGTTCGTGCCTACGAGCAGTACTTC